The next 18 T cell receptor beta chains were all read from a single sample in a study of CD8 T cells in ankylosing spondylitis. Each CDR3 protein gets one entry after TCRdb re-called the 5' RACE reads with MiXCR. Of approximately 39,000 distinct CDR3 sequences in the sample, about 11% are singletons; the top ten hold 20% to 25%. The source material was synovial fluid, either unsorted or a sorted T cell fraction (not recorded which). The receptors originated from a male donor with ankylosing spondylitis.

The rearrangement links TRBV19 to TRBJ1-4; D might be TRBD1 (5 bases). Trimming took off 5 bases at V and 0 bases at J, with 10 bases between the two ends. The CDR3 is made up of 15 amino acids. The V gene's germline CDR1 is LNHDA and CDR2 SQIVND (reference sequence). In DNA form, the CDR3 reads TGTGCCAGTAGTCAGGGTTATGCAACTAATGAAAAACTGTTTTTT. This sequence encodes CASSQGYATNEKLFF.

This clonotype has ten or more counts. The chain has TRBV24-1 and TRBJ2-1; D tentatively reads TRBD1 or TRBD2 (5 bases each). The germline V gene has CDR1 KGHDR and CDR2 SFDVKD. V was pared by 5 bases and J by 4 bases, with 11 bases between. The CDR3 is 14 amino acids. The CDR3 coding sequence is TGTGCCACCAGTGCAGGGACCCCTTACAATGAGCAGTTCTTC. Residues: CATSAGTPYNEQFF.

In its sample, this clonotype was seen a few times. The chain combines TRBV15 with TRBJ2-6, with D possibly being TRBD2 (6 bases). V shed 0 bases and J shed 0 bases, with 6 bases lying between them. From germline, CDR1 is LNHNV and CDR2 YYDKDF (reference sequence). CDR3 length: 16 amino acids. The CDR3 DNA is TGTGCCACCAGCAGAGAGGGGGGCTCTGGGGCCAACGTCCTGACTTTC. It encodes CATSREGGSGANVLTF.

The sample holds many counts of this clonotype. The gene calls are TRBV7-9 and TRBJ2-2; 8 nucleotides match TRBD2. Trimming removed 1 base from V and 7 bases from J; junction bases left unmatched: 2. The CDR3 loop spans 14 amino acids. Per germline, CDR1 SEHNR and CDR2 FQNEAQ (reference sequence). CDR3 region: CASSLGTSIGELFF. DNA for the CDR3: TGTGCCAGCAGCTTAGGGACTAGCATCGGGGAGCTGTTTTTT. The variable domain in full, completed from reference TRBV7-9 and TRBJ2-2, reads DTGVSQNPRHKITKRGQNVTFRCDPISEHNRLYWYRQTLGQGPEFLTYFQNEAQLEKSRLLSDRFSAERPKGSFSTLEIQRTEQGDSAMYLCASSLGTSIGELFFGEGSRLTVL.

This clonotype was counted ten times or more. The rearrangement joins TRBV11-2 to TRBJ2-7; D is undetermined. Germline CDR1 SGHAT, CDR2 FQNNGV. Between the trimmed V and J ends, which lost 7 bases and 3 bases, there was a span of 16 bases. This CDR3 is 14 amino acids long. The chain's CDR3 is CASTSFREVYEQYF. The CDR3, as DNA: TGTGCCAGCACCTCTTTCCGAGAGGTCTACGAGCAGTACTTC.

This clonotype came up many times. The V call is TRBV3-1, the J call TRBJ1-5, with 9 bases fitting TRBD1. The CDR3 is 15 amino acids. Germline V gives CDR1 LGHDT, CDR2 YNNKEL (reference sequence). Trimming took 3 bases from V and 6 from J; bases not matched to a gene: 6. The chain's CDR3 is CASSHRGQGIQPQHF. The CDR3 DNA sequence: TGTGCCAGCAGCCATCGAGGACAGGGGATTCAGCCCCAGCATTTT.

The chain uses TRBV7-2 and TRBJ1-2, with D perhaps TRBD1 (5 bases). V shed 6 bases and J shed 0 bases, with 14 bases lying between them. CDR1 SGHTA and CDR2 FQGNSA come from the germline V gene. There are 15 residues in the CDR3. The DNA for the CDR3 is TGTGCCAGCAGACTAGGACACCACACTAACTATGGCTACACCTTC. It codes for CASRLGHHTNYGYTF.

V and J are TRBV7-3 and TRBJ2-7, with D tentatively TRBD1 (5 bases). The CDR3 contains 13 residues. Germline-derived CDR1 and CDR2 are SGHTA and FQGTGA. V lost 8 bases and J 4 bases, leaving 15 bases between the germline ends. This CDR3 reads CASSQGRTYEQYF. In DNA form, the CDR3 reads TGTGCCAGCTCCCAGGGTCGTACATACGAGCAGTACTTC.

V is TRBV6-2 or TRBV6-3 and J is TRBJ2-1; the match to TRBD2 covers 11 bases. CDR3 length: 16 residues. CDR1 and CDR2 (germline): MNHEY, SVGEGT. V was pared by 2 bases and J by 7 bases, with 7 bases of the junction left unmatched. The CDR3 loop reads CASSYRLAGGSNEQFF. The CDR3 DNA is TGTGCCAGCAGTTACCGGCTAGCGGGAGGATCTAATGAGCAGTTCTTC.

In this sample, this clonotype turned up a few times. The chain links TRBV5-1 to TRBJ2-3, with D perhaps TRBD1 (6 bases). Germline V gene data show CDR1 as SGHRS and CDR2 as YFSETQ. CDR3 size: 16 residues. Trimming stripped 2 bases from V and 1 base from J, with 14 bases between. This chain's CDR3 is CASSFTGYEGTDTQYF. CDR3 bases: TGCGCCAGCAGCTTCACAGGGTATGAGGGCACAGATACGCAGTATTTT.

This clonotype occurred many times. This sequence joins TRBV28 and TRBJ2-7; 10 nucleotides match TRBD2. V was pared by 10 bases and J by 4 bases, with 10 bases of the junction left unmatched. From germline, CDR1 is MDHEN and CDR2 SYDVKM. The CDR3 extends over 14 amino acids. The CDR3 region is CAIMPRTSGYEQYF. Here the CDR3 DNA reads TGTGCCATCATGCCGAGGACTAGCGGATACGAGCAGTACTTC.

This clonotype has more than one count but fewer than ten. J is TRBJ2-1 and V is TRBV4-2; D is perhaps TRBD2 (6 bases). CDR1 is LGHNA, CDR2 YNFKEQ, per germline. Trimming removed 1 base from V and 4 bases from J, with 11 bases in between. The length of the CDR3 is 15 residues. For the CDR3, the DNA is TGTGCCAGCAGCCAAGTCCTTAGCGGATACAATGAGCAGTTCTTC. Its protein product is CASSQVLSGYNEQFF.

This clonotype was seen many times. The chain carries TRBV9 and TRBJ1-1; D might be TRBD1 (5 bases). The CDR3 is made up of 13 amino acids. Between the trimmed V and J ends, which lost 7 bases and 4 bases, there was a span of 14 bases. The germline gives CDR1 SGDLS, CDR2 YYNGEE. The CDR3 region has the DNA TGTGCCAGCTCAACTCGGGGGGTCACTGAAGCTTTCTTT. Its translation: CASSTRGVTEAFF.

This clonotype was seen only a few times. The chain recombines TRBV20-1 with TRBJ2-1, with TRBD2 matching over 11 bases. Germline loops: CDR1 DFQATT, CDR2 SNEGSKA (reference sequence). CDR3 length: 15 amino acids. V was clipped by 4 bases and J by 3 bases; unmatched bases: 5. CDR3 DNA sequence: TGCAGTGCTATAAGACTAGCGGGGTTCTACAATGAGCAGTTCTTC. This gives the protein CSAIRLAGFYNEQFF.

This chain connects TRBV7-2 to TRBJ2-7; TRBD2 agrees at 9 bases. J gave up 4 bases and V 5 bases, and 6 bases lay outside the gene matches. Germline values: CDR1 SGHTA, CDR2 FQGNSA. The CDR3 runs 14 residues. The CDR3 region is CASSRRTSEYEQYF. In DNA form, the CDR3 reads TGTGCCAGCAGCAGGCGGACTAGCGAGTACGAGCAGTACTTC. Full variable domain (remainder filled in from reference TRBV7-2 and TRBJ2-7): GAGVSQSPSNKVTEKGKDVELRCDPISGHTALYWYRQSLGQGLEFLIYFQGNSAPDKSGLPSDRFSAERTGGSVSTLTIQRTQQEDSAVYLCASSRRTSEYEQYFGPGTRLTVT.

Only a few counts were recorded for this clonotype. This chain joins TRBV11-3 and TRBJ2-4; 10 bases map to TRBD1. V gave up 0 bases and J gave up 5 bases; unmatched junction bases: 1. This CDR3 region has 15 residues. Germline loops: CDR1 SGHNT, CDR2 YENEEA. Here the CDR3 reads CASSLEGTGENIQYF. CDR3 DNA sequence: TGTGCCAGCAGCTTAGAAGGGACAGGGGAAAACATTCAGTACTTC.

There are a few counts of this clonotype. The rearrangement links TRBV28 to TRBJ1-5; D uncertain. CDR1 and CDR2 (germline): MDHEN, SYDVKM. This CDR3 is 13 amino acids long. Between the trimmed V and J ends, which lost 6 bases and 5 bases, there was a span of 11 bases. This chain's CDR3 is CASRWRRDQPQHF. CDR3 coding DNA: TGTGCCAGCAGATGGAGGAGGGATCAGCCCCAGCATTTT.

This clonotype was observed a handful of times. A much larger clone differs by one base, so this may be a read error. V is TRBV29-1 and J is TRBJ2-1, with D hard to call. The V end lost 2 bases, the J end lost 5 bases, and 13 bases lay between the germline ends. The V gene's germline CDR1 is SQVTM and CDR2 ANQGSEA. The CDR3 contains 14 residues. CDR3 sequence (DNA): TGCAGCGTTGAATGGTACCTACACCACAATGAGCAGTTCTTC. It translates to CSVEWYLHHNEQFF.